This passage covers 9 T cell receptor beta chains from one sample sequenced in a study of blood T cell repertoires in COVID-19. Profiling relied on immunoSEQ multiplex PCR, and the TCRdb table lists in-frame clones only, not all of them. This table has a few hundred thousand clones, 89% appearing once. The source material was peripheral blood. Source of these receptors: a woman aged 35 to 49 who had recovered from COVID-19.

V and J are TRBV7-8 and TRBJ2-7; TRBD2 agrees at 13 bases. Losses at the gene ends were 5 bases for V and 4 bases for J; bases not matched to a gene: 5. This CDR3 is 15 amino acids long. Germline lookup yields CDR1 SGHVS and CDR2 FQNEAQ. Here the CDR3 DNA reads TGTGCCAGCAGCCCTGGACTAGCGGGAGCTTACGAGCAGTACGTC. It encodes CASSPGLAGAYEQYV.

The chain is built from TRBV5-1 and TRBJ2-3; 8 bases match TRBD2. V dropped 0 bases and J dropped 1; count of bases not matched to a gene: 4. CDR1 and CDR2 from the germline V gene are SGHRS and YFSETQ. The CDR3 is 16 amino acids. CDR3 region: CASSLAATSGTDTQYF. The CDR3 nucleotides are TGCGCCAGCAGCTTGGCCGCGACTAGCGGCACAGATACGCAGTATTTT. The entire variable domain, with the rest obtained from reference TRBV5-1 and TRBJ2-3, is as follows: KAGVTQTPRYLIKTRGQQVTLSCSPISGHRSVSWYQQTPGQGLQFLFEYFSETQRNKGNFPGRFSGRQFSNSRSEMNVSTLELGDSALYLCASSLAATSGTDTQYFGPGTRLTVL.

The chain links TRBV3-1 (or the pseudogene TRBV3-2) to TRBJ1-1; 8 nucleotides agree with TRBD1. The germline V gene has CDR1 LGHDT and CDR2 YNNKEL (reference sequence). The CDR3 is made up of 17 amino acids. V was clipped by 5 bases and J by 8 bases; unmatched bases: 19. CDR3 amino acids: CASSSQLLGTGFSEAFF. CDR3 DNA sequence: TGTGCCAGCAGCAGCCAGTTGCTTGGGACAGGCTTTTCCGAAGCTTTCTTT.

This chain connects TRBV28 to TRBJ2-7, with D possibly being TRBD1 (6 bases). V lost 6 bases to trimming and J lost 4 bases, with 13 bases between them. This CDR3 region has 13 residues. CDR1 is MDHEN, CDR2 SYDVKM, per germline. The CDR3 spells CASSPRGIYEQYV. CDR3 nucleotides: TGTGCCAGCAGCCCTAGGGGGATATACGAGCAGTACGTC.

V is TRBV21-1 and J is TRBJ2-1; the D call in the table, TRBD2, was not verified against the DNA. TRBV21-1 is described as a pseudogene. The CDR3 extends over 16 amino acids. CDR3 sequence reads: CADPRGSGRAGPEQFF. DNA for the CDR3: TGTGCCGACCCGAGGGGTAGCGGGAGGGCCGGCCCTGAGCAGTTCTTC.

The V and J genes are TRBV29-1 and TRBJ2-3; possible D gene TRBD2, 6 bases. The germline CDR1 and CDR2 sequences are SQVTM and ANQGSEA. This CDR3 comprises 13 residues. V was cut by 3 bases and J by 3 bases, with 10 bases left in between. Here the CDR3 DNA reads TGCAGCGTTGAGGCAGGAGGGACAGATACGCAGTATTTT. Encoded protein: CSVEAGGTDTQYF.

The V and J genes are TRBV3-1 (or the pseudogene TRBV3-2) and TRBJ2-7, with TRBD2 matching 14 bases. The CDR3 totals 14 residues. J was trimmed by 6 bases and V by 8 bases; bases with no gene match: 6. Germline values: CDR1 LGHDT, CDR2 YNNKEL (reference sequence). The CDR3 reads CASRGLAGVGEQYV. CDR3 nucleotide sequence: TGTGCCAGCCGGGGACTAGCGGGAGTAGGCGAGCAGTACGTC.

The chain has TRBV29-1 and TRBJ1-2, with D unresolved. The V end lost 4 bases, the J end lost 4 bases, and 10 bases lay between the germline ends. The CDR3 has 12 residues. Germline values: CDR1 SQVTM, CDR2 ANQGSEA. The DNA for the CDR3 is TGCAGCGTTGTGGAGGGTGGCTATGGCTACACCTTC. Translation: CSVVEGGYGYTF.

The CDR3 nucleotides are TGTGCCAGCAACCCGGGACTAGGTAACAATGAGCAGTTCTTC. It yields the protein CASNPGLGNNEQFF. This chain links TRBV9 with TRBJ2-1; 8 bases are a match to TRBD2. Germline CDR1 and CDR2: SGDLS and YYNGEE. The V segment lost 6 bases and the J segment 5 bases; nucleotides outside the gene matches: 7. The CDR3 sequence is 14 residues long.